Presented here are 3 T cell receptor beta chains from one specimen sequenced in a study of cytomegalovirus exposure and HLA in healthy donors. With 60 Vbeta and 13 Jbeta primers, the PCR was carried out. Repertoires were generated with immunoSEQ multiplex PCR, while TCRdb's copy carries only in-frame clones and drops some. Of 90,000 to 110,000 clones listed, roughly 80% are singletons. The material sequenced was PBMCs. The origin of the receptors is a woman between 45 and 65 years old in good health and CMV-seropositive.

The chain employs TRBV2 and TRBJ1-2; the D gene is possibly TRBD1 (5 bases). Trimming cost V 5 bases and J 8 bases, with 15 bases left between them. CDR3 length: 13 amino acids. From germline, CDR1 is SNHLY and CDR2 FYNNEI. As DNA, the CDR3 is TGTGCCAGCAGTCAGGAAGGGACTGGCGGCTACACCTTC. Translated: CASSQEGTGGYTF.

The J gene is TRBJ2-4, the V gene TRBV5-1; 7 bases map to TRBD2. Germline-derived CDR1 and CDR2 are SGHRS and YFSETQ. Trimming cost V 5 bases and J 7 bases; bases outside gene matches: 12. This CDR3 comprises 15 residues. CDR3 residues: CASRVTSAGWNIQYF. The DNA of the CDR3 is TGCGCCAGCAGGGTCACTAGCGCCGGGTGGAACATTCAGTACTTC.

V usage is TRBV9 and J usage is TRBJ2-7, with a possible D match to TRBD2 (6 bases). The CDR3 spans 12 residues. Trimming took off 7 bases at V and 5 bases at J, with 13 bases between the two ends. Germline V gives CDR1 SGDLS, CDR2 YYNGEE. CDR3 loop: CASGGSLDEQYF. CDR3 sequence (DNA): TGTGCCAGCGGAGGGAGTCTGGACGAGCAGTACTTC. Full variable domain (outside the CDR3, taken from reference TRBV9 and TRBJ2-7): DSGVTQTPKHLITATGQRVTLRCSPRSGDLSVYWYQQSLDQGLQFLIQYYNGEERAKGNILERFSAQQFPDLHSELNLSSLELGDSALYFCASGGSLDEQYFGPGTRLTVT.